A selection of T cell receptor beta chains follows, all from one sample in a study of shared clonotypes between healthy human individuals. Some clones are missing from TCRdb's copy, which holds only in-frame ones; the method was immunoSEQ multiplex PCR. The sample lists fewer than 350,000 clones, around nine tenths occurring once. Sample: memory CD8+ T cells sorted from blood. The receptor source for this set is a man between 18 and 35 years old in good health. CDR3s leave out the opening cysteine and the closing phenylalanine or tryptophan.

v_call,cdr3_aa
TRBV7-5,ARSYHRSHEQY
TRBV4-1,ASSQVGERIQETQY
TRBV7-9,ASSILRHEGIYEQY
TRBV5-1,ASSNPTGGDYEQY
TRBV2,ATWGGSYEQY
TRBV5-1,ASSSVGGPYEQY
TRBV7-3,ASSSDLDSYNEQF
TRBV7-2,ASSLRLAGLYEQY
TRBV7-9,ASSLGSAYEQY
TRBV6-7,ASSYPGTDQPQH
TRBV9,ASSWTGGSDQPQH
TRBV27,ASSSPLDKSYEQY
TRBV9,ASSVDGAIDNEQF
TRBV4-3,ASSQDTGDNSPLH
TRBV7-9,ASSYSSGSYEQY
TRBV7-9,ASSSTGGEGILYGYT
TRBV7-9,ASSLAQGGEIDQPQH
TRBV13,ASSPGQEETQY
TRBV15,ATSRNHRETQY
TRBV27,ASSFSGGGQETQY
TRBV6-4,ASSDWTSGINSEQF
TRBV30,AWSAGEGGYDTQY
TRBV19,ASSIDLETGKGYGYT
TRBV5-1,ASSPLYMRDTEAF